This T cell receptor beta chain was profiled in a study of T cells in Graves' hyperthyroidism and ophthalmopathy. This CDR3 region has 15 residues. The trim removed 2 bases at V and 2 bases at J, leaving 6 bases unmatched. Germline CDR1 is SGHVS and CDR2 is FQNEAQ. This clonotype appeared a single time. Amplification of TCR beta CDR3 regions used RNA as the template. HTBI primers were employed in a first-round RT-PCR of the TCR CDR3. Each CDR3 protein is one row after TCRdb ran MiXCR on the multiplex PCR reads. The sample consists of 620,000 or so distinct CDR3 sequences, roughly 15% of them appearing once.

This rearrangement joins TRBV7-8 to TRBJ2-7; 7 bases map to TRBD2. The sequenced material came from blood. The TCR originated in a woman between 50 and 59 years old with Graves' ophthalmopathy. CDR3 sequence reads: CASSLSMGGPYEQYF. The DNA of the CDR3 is TGTGCCAGCAGCTTATCTATGGGAGGGCCCTACGAGCAGTACTTC.